This entry is about one T cell receptor (beta chain). An end of the junction does not agree with germline; a read error may underlie this. As originally analysed: For nucleated cells, counts were estimated from reference gene primer amplification. Generated by immunoSEQ multiplex PCR, the TCRdb table keeps only in-frame clones and is missing some. That table is the source of V, J and clone size, and D and trimming were worked out from the DNA. Of approximately 350,000 clones in the sample, roughly 90% are singletons; the top ten hold 0.95% to 1.5%. The CDR3 covers 13 residues. Germline CDR1 and CDR2: LGHNA and YSLEER. The data belong to a study of blood T cell repertoires in COVID-19. Study summary: Acute and convalescent COVID-19 specimens originated in the United States, Italy and Spain.

The chain recombines TRBV4-3 with TRBJ1-2; D unresolved. Sequencing was carried out using peripheral blood. This sequence originates from a man aged 35-49 years with acute or convalescent COVID-19. The CDR3 DNA follows: TGCGCCAGCAGCCAAGAGCGCCGGGGTCCGAGCTCCTTC. Translation: CASSQERRGPSSF.